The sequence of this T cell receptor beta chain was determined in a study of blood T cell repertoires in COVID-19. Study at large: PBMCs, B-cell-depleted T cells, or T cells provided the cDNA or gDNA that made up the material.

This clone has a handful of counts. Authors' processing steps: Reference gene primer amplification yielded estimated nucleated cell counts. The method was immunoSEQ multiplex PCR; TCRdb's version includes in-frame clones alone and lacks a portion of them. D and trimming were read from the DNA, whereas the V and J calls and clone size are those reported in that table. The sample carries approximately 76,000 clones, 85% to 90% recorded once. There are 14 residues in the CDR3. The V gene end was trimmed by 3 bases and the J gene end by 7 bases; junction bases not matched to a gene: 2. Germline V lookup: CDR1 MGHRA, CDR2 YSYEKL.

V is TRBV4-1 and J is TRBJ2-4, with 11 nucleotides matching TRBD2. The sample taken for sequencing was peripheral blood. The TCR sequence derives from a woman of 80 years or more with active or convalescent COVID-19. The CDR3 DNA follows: TGCGCCAGCAGCCAGGGACTAGCGGCTAACATTCAGTACTTC. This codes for CASSQGLAANIQYF.